This passage covers 3 T cell receptor beta chains from one sample sequenced in a study of blood T cell repertoires in COVID-19. Measured with immunoSEQ multiplex PCR; TCRdb has only the in-frame clones, and not every one. Altogether about 70,000 clones are present, about 83% being singletons, with the ten largest covering 15% to 20%. The sequenced sample consisted of peripheral blood. The source of these receptors is an elderly woman with acute or convalescent COVID-19.

The V call is TRBV18, the J call TRBJ1-5; D is unresolved. The V end was cut by 5 bases, the J end by 0 bases, with 11 bases between. The length of the CDR3 is 15 residues. Germline V gives CDR1 KGHSH, CDR2 LQKENI. In DNA, the CDR3 is TGTGCCAGCTCAACGACGCGGGATAGCAATCAGCCCCAGCATTTT. It specifies CASSTTRDSNQPQHF.

The chain joins TRBV24-1 to TRBJ2-3, with 7 bases aligning to TRBD1. The CDR3 is 15 residues long. Germline loops: CDR1 KGHDR, CDR2 SFDVKD. The ends lost 5 bases at V and 2 bases at J; junction bases unmatched: 6. CDR3 residues: CATSAGTDYTDTQYF. CDR3 coding DNA: TGTGCCACCAGTGCTGGGACAGACTACACAGATACGCAGTATTTT.

V usage is TRBV7-9 and J usage is TRBJ2-1; 10 bases are shared with TRBD2. Trimming at V came to 5 bases and at J to 3 bases, leaving 4 bases not matched to a gene. The germline V gene has CDR1 SEHNR and CDR2 FQNEAQ (reference sequence). This CDR3 is built from 15 residues. Here the CDR3 reads CASSRTSGRYNEQFF. DNA for the CDR3: TGTGCCAGCAGCCGGACTAGCGGACGCTACAATGAGCAGTTCTTC.